This T cell receptor beta chain appears in the sequencing data of a study of cytomegalovirus exposure and HLA in healthy donors. Findings of the study overall: It is likely that the observed cluster of highly shared sequence variants was a sequencing artifact.

The PCR ran on 60 Vbeta and 13 Jbeta primers. The repertoire was sequenced with immunoSEQ multiplex PCR; TCRdb's copy has only in-frame clones and lacks some. The sample shows just under 80,000 clones, and about 3.8% sits with its ten largest clones. Of note for this clone: Its target is unknown.

The sequenced material came from PBMCs. This sequence originates from a man aged 18 to 29 in good health and CMV-seropositive.

CDR3 protein: CASSWSGFDEQYF. DNA of the CDR3: TGTGCCAGCAGTTGGTCGGGGTTCGACGAGCAGTACTTC. The chain couples TRBV6-1 to TRBJ2-7; D perhaps matches TRBD2 (5 bases). Per the germline V gene, CDR1 is MNHNS and CDR2 is SASEGT. The CDR3 is 13 amino acids. Trimming left V 5 bases short and J 5 bases short, with 13 bases between.